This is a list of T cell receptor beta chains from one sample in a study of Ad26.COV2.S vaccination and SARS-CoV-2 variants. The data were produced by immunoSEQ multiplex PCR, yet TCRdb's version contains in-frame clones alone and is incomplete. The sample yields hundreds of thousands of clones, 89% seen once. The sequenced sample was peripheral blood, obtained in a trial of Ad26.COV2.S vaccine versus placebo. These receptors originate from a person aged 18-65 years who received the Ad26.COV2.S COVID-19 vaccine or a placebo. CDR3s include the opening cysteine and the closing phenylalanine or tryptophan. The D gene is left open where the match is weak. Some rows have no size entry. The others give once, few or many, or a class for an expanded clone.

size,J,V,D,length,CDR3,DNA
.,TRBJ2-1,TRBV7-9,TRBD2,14,CASSFDGTSGSWFF,TGTGCCAGCAGCTTTGACGGGACTAGCGGGAGTTGGTTCTTC
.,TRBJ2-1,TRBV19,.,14,CASSILPGGNEQFF,TGTGCCAGTAGTATCCTCCCCGGCGGGAATGAGCAGTTCTTC
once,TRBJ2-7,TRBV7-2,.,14,CASSLNGPVYEQYF,TGTGCCAGCAGCTTAAACGGGCCGGTCTACGAGCAGTACTTC
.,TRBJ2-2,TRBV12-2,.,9,CGPGGELFF,TGTGGCCCCGGCGGGGAGCTGTTTTTT
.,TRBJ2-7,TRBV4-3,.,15,CASSQGPDSSYEQYF,TGCGCCAGCAGCCAAGGTCCGGACAGTTCCTACGAGCAGTACTTC
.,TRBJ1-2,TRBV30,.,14,CAWSASGAYYGYTF,TGTGCCTGGAGTGCCTCCGGGGCCTACTATGGCTACACCTTC
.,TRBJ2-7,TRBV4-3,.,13,CASSQDLGYEQYF,TGCGCCAGCAGCCAAGACCTCGGCTACGAGCAGTACTTC
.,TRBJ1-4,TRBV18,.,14,CASHWPGDGEKLFF,TGTGCCAGCCACTGGCCCGGGGACGGGGAAAAACTGTTTTTT
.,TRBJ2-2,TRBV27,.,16,CASSLSGGPNTGELFF,TGTGCCAGCAGTTTATCGGGGGGACCAAACACCGGGGAGCTGTTTTTT
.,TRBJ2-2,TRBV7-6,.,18,CASSLAFHSATKTGELFF,TGTGCCAGCAGCTTAGCCTTTCACAGTGCTACAAAGACCGGGGAGCTGTTTTTT
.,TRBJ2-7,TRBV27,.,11,CASSLGTEQYF,TGTGCCAGCAGTTTAGGCACCGAGCAGTACTTC
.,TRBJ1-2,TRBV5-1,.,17,CASSLDPDRTTFYGYTF,TGCGCCAGCAGCTTGGACCCCGACAGGACCACATTCTATGGCTACACCTTC
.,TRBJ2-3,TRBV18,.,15,CASSPQGKATDTQYF,TGTGCCAGCTCACCACAAGGGAAGGCCACAGATACGCAGTATTTT
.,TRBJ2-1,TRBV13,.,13,CASMTRRDNEQFF,TGTGCCAGCATGACTAGGAGGGACAATGAGCAGTTCTTC
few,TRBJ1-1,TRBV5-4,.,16,CASSSGGGPMNTEAFF,TGTGCCAGCAGCAGCGGGGGGGGCCCTATGAACACTGAAGCTTTCTTT
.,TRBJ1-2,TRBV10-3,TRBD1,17,CAISERTGAVNNYGYTF,TGTGCCATCAGTGAGCGGACAGGGGCTGTTAATAACTATGGCTACACCTTC
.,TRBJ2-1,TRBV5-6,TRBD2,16,CASSQLGLAAYNEQFF,TGTGCCAGCAGCCAGCTGGGACTAGCGGCGTACAATGAGCAGTTCTTC
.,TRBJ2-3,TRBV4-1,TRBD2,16,CASSQGTSGGADTQYF,TGCGCCAGCAGCCAAGGGACTAGCGGGGGGGCGGATACGCAGTATTTT
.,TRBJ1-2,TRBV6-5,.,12,CASSQRGLGYTF,TGTGCCAGCAGTCAACGGGGTCTCGGCTACACCTTC
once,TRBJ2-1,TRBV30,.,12,CAWSVARNEQFF,TGTGCCTGGAGTGTCGCGCGGAATGAGCAGTTCTTC
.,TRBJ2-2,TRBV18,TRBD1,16,CASSPTRDRGAGELFF,TGTGCCAGCTCACCTACCCGGGACAGGGGAGCCGGGGAGCTGTTTTTT
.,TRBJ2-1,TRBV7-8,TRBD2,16,CASSSRTSGINREQFF,TGTGCCAGCAGCTCTAGGACTAGCGGGATAAATCGTGAGCAGTTCTTC
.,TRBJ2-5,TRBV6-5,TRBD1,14,CASSRQGDQETQYF,TGTGCCAGCAGTCGACAGGGGGATCAAGAGACCCAGTACTTC
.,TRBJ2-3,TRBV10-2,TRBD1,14,CASKGAAHTDTQYF,TGCGCCAGCAAGGGGGCGGCCCACACAGATACGCAGTATTTT
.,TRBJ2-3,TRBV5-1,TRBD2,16,CASNSLAGDAADTQYF,TGCGCCAGCAATTCCCTAGCGGGAGATGCGGCAGATACGCAGTATTTT
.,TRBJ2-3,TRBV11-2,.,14,CASSFGGPADTQYF,TGTGCCAGCAGCTTTGGGGGTCCCGCAGATACGCAGTATTTT
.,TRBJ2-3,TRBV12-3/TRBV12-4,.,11,CASSTSSTQYF,TGTGCCAGCAGCACTAGCTCTACGCAGTATTTT
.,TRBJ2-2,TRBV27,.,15,CASRPGGLYTGELFF,TGTGCCAGCCGTCCCGGCGGACTCTACACCGGGGAGCTGTTTTTT
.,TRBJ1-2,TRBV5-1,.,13,CASSPGRNYGYTF,TGCGCCAGCAGCCCTGGACGGAATTATGGCTACACCTTC
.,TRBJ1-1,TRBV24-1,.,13,CATRTELNTEAFF,TGTGCCACCAGGACAGAATTGAACACTGAAGCTTTCTTT
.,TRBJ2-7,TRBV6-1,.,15,CASSEGSGNPYEQYF,TGTGCCAGCAGTGAGGGAAGCGGCAACCCCTACGAGCAGTACTTC
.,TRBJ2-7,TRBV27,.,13,CASSRTSSYEQYF,TGTGCCAGCAGTCGTACTAGCTCCTACGAGCAGTACTTC
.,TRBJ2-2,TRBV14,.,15,CASSPLTRGSGELFF,TGTGCCAGCAGCCCCTTAACCAGGGGTAGCGGGGAGCTGTTTTTT
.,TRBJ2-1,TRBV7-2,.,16,CASSFLGKSSYNEQFF,TGTGCCAGCAGCTTCCTCGGGAAGAGCTCCTACAATGAGCAGTTCTTC
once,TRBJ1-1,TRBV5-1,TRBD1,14,CASSLGQGFAEAFF,TGCGCCAGCAGCTTGGGACAGGGATTTGCTGAAGCTTTCTTT
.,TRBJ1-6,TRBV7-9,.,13,CASGPANNSPLHF,TGTGCCAGCGGCCCCGCTAATAATTCACCCCTCCACTTT
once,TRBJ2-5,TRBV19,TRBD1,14,CASSTPGQGETQYF,TGTGCCAGTAGTACACCGGGACAGGGGGAGACCCAGTACTTC
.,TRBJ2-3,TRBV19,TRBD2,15,CASSAGTRRHDTQYF,TGTGCCAGTAGTGCAGGGACTAGAAGACACGATACGCAGTATTTT
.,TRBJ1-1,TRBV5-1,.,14,CASSSRSDSTEAFF,TGCGCCAGCAGCTCGCGGAGCGATAGCACTGAAGCTTTCTTT
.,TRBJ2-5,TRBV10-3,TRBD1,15,CAISPGQVDQETQYF,TGTGCCATCAGTCCAGGACAGGTTGACCAAGAGACCCAGTACTTC
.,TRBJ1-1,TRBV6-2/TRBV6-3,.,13,CASSSWGNTEAFF,TGTGCCAGCAGTTCTTGGGGGAACACTGAAGCTTTCTTT
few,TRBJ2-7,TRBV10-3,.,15,CAISGALLLRDEQYF,TGTGCCATCAGTGGGGCCCTTCTACTTAGGGACGAGCAGTACTTC
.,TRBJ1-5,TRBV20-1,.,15,CSASPAGLRNQPQHF,TGCAGTGCTAGTCCTGCAGGTTTGCGCAATCAGCCCCAGCATTTT
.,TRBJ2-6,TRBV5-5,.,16,CASSLVVAPGANVLTF,TGTGCCAGCAGCTTGGTTGTTGCGCCTGGGGCCAACGTCCTGACTTTC
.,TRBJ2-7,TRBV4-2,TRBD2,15,CASSQVLAVDYEQYF,TGTGCCAGCAGCCAAGTACTAGCGGTGGACTACGAGCAGTACTTC
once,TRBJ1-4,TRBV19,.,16,CASSIMAAGGNEKLFF,TGTGCCAGTAGTATTATGGCGGCTGGAGGGAATGAAAAACTGTTTTTT
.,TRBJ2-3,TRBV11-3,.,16,CASSQGNVGPTDTQYF,TGTGCCAGCAGTCAGGGCAACGTTGGGCCCACAGATACGCAGTATTTT
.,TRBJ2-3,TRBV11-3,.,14,CASSLVSSTDTQYF,TGTGCCAGCAGCTTAGTATCCAGCACAGATACGCAGTATTTT